This entry concerns a single T cell receptor beta chain. Its antigen is unidentified. PCR amplification relied on 60 Vbeta primers (plus 13 Jbeta primers). Produced via immunoSEQ multiplex PCR; TCRdb's table is partial and in-frame only. The sample lists over 200,000 clones, 75% to 85% occurring once. The data stem from a study of cytomegalovirus exposure and HLA in healthy donors. Study-wide results and limits: Highest at DRB1 and lowest at HLA-C, TCR association rates differed among HLA loci in a later analysis. Among TCR beta chains of equal frequency, HLA-associated ones were more clonally expanded in a later analysis.

Germline CDR1 and CDR2: SGDLS and YYNGEE. The CDR3 consists of 15 residues. The J segment lost 4 bases and the V segment lost 4 bases, leaving 3 bases of the junction unmatched. Sequenced sample: PBMCs. V gene TRBV9 combines with J gene TRBJ2-1; 12 bases align to TRBD2. The TCR comes from a woman aged 55-75 years in good health and CMV-seropositive. The CDR3 DNA reads as TGTGCCAGCAGCCCGGGACTAGCGGGTTACAATGAGCAGTTCTTC. Protein sequence: CASSPGLAGYNEQFF.